This TCR beta chain is drawn from a study of blood T cell repertoires in COVID-19. Data came from immunoSEQ multiplex PCR; TCRdb stores just in-frame clones and leaves some out. The data hold about 500,000 clones, with about 88% observed a single time. Germline V lookup: CDR1 MNHEY, CDR2 SMNVEV (reference sequence). The CDR3 loop spans 15 amino acids. The V and J ends lost 6 bases and 0 bases, in that order; junction bases with no gene match: 7. Sequenced input: peripheral blood. The V call is TRBV27, the J call TRBJ2-7; TRBD2 matches at 8 bases. The TCR originated in a man aged 18 to 35 with COVID-19, enrolled during active disease. The CDR3 loop reads CASSHTSGASYEQYF. The CDR3 region has the DNA TGTGCCAGCAGCCATACTAGCGGAGCCTCCTACGAGCAGTACTTC.